This TCR beta chain was recorded in a study of cytomegalovirus exposure and HLA in healthy donors. General study results and limits: The listing of 150 to 200 TCR beta chains classed them as cytomegalovirus-associated.

It was with 60 Vbeta and 13 Jbeta primers that the PCR ran. Clones were read by immunoSEQ multiplex PCR, and TCRdb kept only the in-frame ones, dropping some. The sample contains 100,000 to 120,000 clones, around 79% of which appear only once. Trimming shortened V by 1 base and J by 13 bases, and 23 bases separated the two germline ends. CDR3 length equals 15 residues. The germline V gene has CDR1 SGDLS and CDR2 YYNGEE. As concerns this clone: Its target is not known.

The sample comprised PBMCs. The clonotype originates from a woman under 40 in good health and CMV-seronegative. The V gene is TRBV9, the J gene TRBJ2-5, with a possible D match to TRBD2 (6 bases). CDR3 residues: CASSVRDAASESLYF. Here the CDR3 DNA reads TGTGCCAGCAGCGTAAGGGATGCCGCTAGCGAGAGCCTGTACTTC.